This is a list of T cell receptor beta chains from one sample in a study of cytomegalovirus exposure and HLA in healthy donors. The repertoire was sequenced with immunoSEQ multiplex PCR; TCRdb's copy has only in-frame clones and lacks some. Among approximately 180,000 clones listed, 78% were seen once. The sequenced sample was PBMCs. The receptors shown here come from a woman between 45 and 60 years old in good health and CMV-seropositive. The CDR3 runs from the conserved cysteine through the conserved F or W. A D gene is named only where the DNA matches it firmly. Clone size appears in some rows only: once, few, many, or a class for an expanded clone.

TRBJ1-4	TRBV5-8	few	TRBD1	TGTGCCAGCAGCCCCGGACAGGGGGCGCGAACTAATGAAAAACTGTTTTTT	CASSPGQGARTNEKLFF
TRBJ1-5	TRBV19	.	.	TGTGCCAGTAGTATCACCCTAGTTGGCAATCAGCCCCAGCATTTT	CASSITLVGNQPQHF
TRBJ1-5	TRBV19	.	.	TGTGCCAGTAGTTTCACGGGGGGGGCTGGCAGCAATCAGCCCCAGCATTTT	CASSFTGGAGSNQPQHF
TRBJ2-6	TRBV27	.	TRBD1	TGTGCCAGCAGTTGGGACAGGCTTGCCTCTGGGGCCAACGTCCTGACTTTC	CASSWDRLASGANVLTF
TRBJ2-7	TRBV2	few	.	TGTGCCAGCAGTGAAATGTTCTATAAATACTCCTACGAGCAGTACTTC	CASSEMFYKYSYEQYF
TRBJ1-2	TRBV11-2	.	.	TGTGCCAGCAGCTTAGGGTCGAGGTCCACCTTC	CASSLGSRSTF
TRBJ2-2	TRBV13	.	TRBD1	TGTGCCAGCAGCCCCGGGACAGGAGGCACCGGGGAGCTGTTTTTT	CASSPGTGGTGELFF
TRBJ2-3	TRBV27	.	TRBD1	TGTGCCAGCAGTAGACAGGGCGCAGATACGCAGTATTTT	CASSRQGADTQYF
TRBJ2-3	TRBV19	.	TRBD2	TGTGCCAGTAGTATAGTCCGGACTAGCGGGGGAGATACGCAGTATTTT	CASSIVRTSGGDTQYF
TRBJ2-2	TRBV7-6	.	TRBD2	TGTGCCAGCAGCTTAGTGCGGGGGGCAGGCAGGAGGGAGCTGTTTTTT	CASSLVRGAGRRELFF
TRBJ2-2	TRBV2	.	.	TGTGCCAGCAATCCGCGGGGGCTAGGAACCGGGGAGCTGTTTTTT	CASNPRGLGTGELFF
TRBJ2-2	TRBV19	.	TRBD1	TGTGCCAGTAGGGGAAGGACAGGGAACACCGGGGAGCTGTTTTTT	CASRGRTGNTGELFF
TRBJ2-3	TRBV12-5	.	.	TGTGCTAGTGGTTTGCCACTTCCTCCAGATACGCAGTATTTT	CASGLPLPPDTQYF
TRBJ1-2	TRBV5-1	.	.	TGCGCCAGCAGCCCGCCGCACGCCGGGGGCTACACCTTC	CASSPPHAGGYTF
TRBJ1-5	TRBV7-8	.	.	TGTGCCAGCAGCACGCGCTTAGGGTGGGAGGACTCATTCCTCAATCAGCCCCAGCATTTT	CASSTRLGWEDSFLNQPQHF
TRBJ1-1	TRBV6-1	.	.	TGTGCCAGCAGTGTTCACGGGGGGGACACTGAAGCTTTCTTT	CASSVHGGDTEAFF
TRBJ1-5	TRBV19	once	TRBD1	TGTGCCAGTAGTATAGCTACGACAGGGGAATTCAATCAGCCCCAGCATTTT	CASSIATTGEFNQPQHF
TRBJ2-1	TRBV7-9	.	.	TGTGCCAGCAGCCCAGGGGTTGGGCAGTTCTTC	CASSPGVGQFF
TRBJ1-1	TRBV18	.	.	TGTGCCAGCTCACCACCGGCCAGGTGGAACACTGAAGCTTTCTTT	CASSPPARWNTEAFF
TRBJ1-5	TRBV6-1	.	TRBD1	TGTGCCAGCAGCCGGGACAGGGTCAATCAGCCCCAGCATTTT	CASSRDRVNQPQHF
TRBJ1-4	TRBV6-6	.	.	TGTGCCAGCAGTACCCGAGAGGGGGATGAAAAACTGTTTTTT	CASSTREGDEKLFF
TRBJ1-2	TRBV5-1	.	TRBD1	TGCGCCAGCAGCGTCGACAGGGGCGGAAGCTATGGCTACACCTTC	CASSVDRGGSYGYTF
TRBJ1-1	TRBV5-1	few	.	TGCGCCAGCAGCTTGGGTGGGGCTATGAACACTGAAGCTTTCTTT	CASSLGGAMNTEAFF
TRBJ1-5	TRBV4-1	.	.	TGCGCCAGCAGCCACTTGACAGGCGAAGGACAGCCCCAGCATTTT	CASSHLTGEGQPQHF
TRBJ1-1	TRBV6-5	.	.	TGTGCCAGCAGTTACTCGACTCGGGATATGAACACTGAAGCTTTCTTT	CASSYSTRDMNTEAFF
TRBJ2-3	TRBV7-9	once	TRBD1	TGTTCCAGCAGCTCCGGGACAGGGCTTCCAGATACGCAGTATTTT	CSSSSGTGLPDTQYF
TRBJ1-6	TRBV7-6	few	.	TGTGCCAGCAGCTTAGTACTAGATAATTCACCCCTCCACTTT	CASSLVLDNSPLHF
TRBJ1-6	TRBV5-6	.	.	TGTGCCAGCAGTCCATTCGCGCTTACAGGGAATAATTCACCCCTCCACTTT	CASSPFALTGNNSPLHF
TRBJ2-2	TRBV11-3	.	TRBD2	TGTGCCAGCAGCTCAACCTATCGTCGGGGGGGCGGGGAGCTGTTTTTT	CASSSTYRRGGGELFF
TRBJ1-5	TRBV6-1	.	.	TGTGCCAGTGAAAGCGGCAATCAGCCCCAGCATTTT	CASESGNQPQHF
TRBJ2-2	TRBV6-6	.	.	TGTGCCAGCAGTTACGGAAGACTTACGAACACCGGGGAGCTGTTTTTT	CASSYGRLTNTGELFF
TRBJ1-4	TRBV25-1	.	.	TGTGCCAGCAGTGAATGGGGGGAGAATGAAAAACTGTTTTTT	CASSEWGENEKLFF
TRBJ2-7	TRBV7-9	once	.	TGTGCCAGCAGCTTAGCGGGCTTACCCTACGAGCAGTACTTC	CASSLAGLPYEQYF
TRBJ2-1	TRBV5-4	.	.	TGTGCCAGCAGTCAAAGGCCGGGGGTCGCCTACAATGAGCAGTTCTTC	CASSQRPGVAYNEQFF
TRBJ2-7	TRBV6-5	.	TRBD1	TGTGCCAGCAGTTACCGTGACAGGGGTGTCTACGAGCAGTACTTC	CASSYRDRGVYEQYF
TRBJ2-1	TRBV19	.	.	TGTGCCAGTGTTAGTGAAGGGGGGGGCTACAATGAGCAGTTCTTC	CASVSEGGGYNEQFF
TRBJ2-5	TRBV5-1	.	TRBD1	TGCGCCAGCAGCACGACAGGGATAGAGACCCAGTACTTC	CASSTTGIETQYF
TRBJ1-5	TRBV6-1	.	.	TGTGCCAGCAGTGAAGTACGGGGGAATCAGCCCCAGCATTTT	CASSEVRGNQPQHF
TRBJ2-7	TRBV4-1	.	.	TGCGCCAGCAGCCCTTTGACAGGCTTCTACGAGCAGTACTTC	CASSPLTGFYEQYF
TRBJ1-1	TRBV6-6	.	TRBD1	TGTGCCAGCCTTAGGGGGCGAAGGTGGACTGAAGCTTTCTTT	CASLRGRRWTEAFF
TRBJ2-7	TRBV27	.	.	TGTGCCAGCAGTTCCTCTTACGAGCAGTACTTC	CASSSSYEQYF
TRBJ2-7	TRBV6-1	.	TRBD1	TGTGCCAGCAGTGAAGTGAGACAGGGGGCCTACGAGCAGTACTTC	CASSEVRQGAYEQYF
TRBJ2-1	TRBV7-2	.	TRBD1	TGTGCCAGCAGCCCGGACAGGGCGTACAATGAGCAGTTCTTC	CASSPDRAYNEQFF
TRBJ1-1	TRBV5-1	.	.	TGCGCCAGCAGCGAGCCCCCGGAGATGAACACTGAAGCTTTCTTT	CASSEPPEMNTEAFF
TRBJ2-4	TRBV6-5	.	.	TGTGCCAGCAGTTACGGAGGAGGGTTGGCCAAAAACATTCAGTACTTC	CASSYGGGLAKNIQYF
TRBJ1-2	TRBV25-1	.	.	TGTGCCAGCAGTGAGCAGGGAGGGTATGGCTACACCTTC	CASSEQGGYGYTF
TRBJ2-1	TRBV5-1	.	.	TGCGCCAGCAGCCCGGAGGGGGGGAGCTCCTACAATGAGCAGTTCTTC	CASSPEGGSSYNEQFF
TRBJ2-6	TRBV7-9	.	.	TGTGCCAGCAGCCTAGGCGCCTCTGGGGCCAACGTCCTGACTTTC	CASSLGASGANVLTF
TRBJ2-1	TRBV7-8	.	TRBD1	TGTGCCAGCAACTCGGACAGGGTCCCCCGGAATGAGCAGTTCTTC	CASNSDRVPRNEQFF